The entry below gives a single T cell receptor (beta chain) sequence along with its context. What it recognizes is unknown. Trimming at V came to 5 bases and at J to 5 bases, leaving 2 bases not matched to a gene. Germline CDR1 reads SGHAT; CDR2 reads FQNNGV. There are 13 residues in the CDR3. This specimen comes from a study of cytomegalovirus exposure and HLA in healthy donors. Findings of the study overall: It was found in a later analysis that first-cohort TCR clusters tended to co-occur in the 90 to 150 validation repertoires. Most TCR sequences showed up rarely, but some public TCRs showed up in many donors. Specific recognition of CMV antigens was confirmed in vitro for a few chains (all CMV-associated).

Repertoires were generated with immunoSEQ multiplex PCR, while TCRdb's copy carries only in-frame clones and drops some. The profile shows 150,000 or so clones, less than 90% of them singletons. The clonotype comes from a woman under 30 in good health and CMV-seropositive. The chain employs TRBV11-2 and TRBJ2-5; TRBD2 agrees at 10 bases. Material for sequencing was PBMCs. In nucleotides, the CDR3 is TGTGCCAGCAGCAATAGCGGGAGGGAGACCCAGTACTTC. This gives the protein CASSNSGRETQYF.